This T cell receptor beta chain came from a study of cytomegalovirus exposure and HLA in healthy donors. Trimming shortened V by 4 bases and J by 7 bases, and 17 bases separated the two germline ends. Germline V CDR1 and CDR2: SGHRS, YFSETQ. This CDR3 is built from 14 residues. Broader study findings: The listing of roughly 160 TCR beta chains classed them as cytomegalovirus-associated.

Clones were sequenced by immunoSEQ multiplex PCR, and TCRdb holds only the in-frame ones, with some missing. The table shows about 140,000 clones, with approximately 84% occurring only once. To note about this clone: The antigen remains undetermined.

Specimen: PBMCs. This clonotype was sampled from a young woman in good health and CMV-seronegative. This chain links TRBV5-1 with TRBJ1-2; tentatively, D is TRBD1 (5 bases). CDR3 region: CASSPGQGYGGYTF. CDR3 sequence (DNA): TGCGCCAGCAGCCCAGGGCAGGGCTACGGTGGCTACACCTTC.